A single T cell receptor beta chain is shown here with its context. One base away lies a much larger clone, so this may be a sequencing read error. Extraction of total RNA produced a minimum of 5 micrograms from each sample. The record originates from a study of blood T cells in healthy people across ages. Through a sample-barcoded 5' primer and a J-beta primer mix, a second PCR was run for 7 to 11 cycles. Each CDR3 protein is one row after TCRdb ran MiXCR on the 5' RACE reads. The sample carries hundreds of thousands of distinct CDR3 sequences, more than 45% recorded once. This receptor was taken from a woman older than 75 in good health. Sequencing was carried out using blood.

CDR3 sequence (DNA): TGTGCCAGCAGTTTGTCGACCAGCGACCACCACAATGAGCAGTTCTTC. Translated: CASSLSTSDHHNEQFF. The chain joins TRBV28 to TRBJ2-1; no clear D. The CDR3 consists of 16 residues. The V gene's germline CDR1 is MDHEN and CDR2 SYDVKM. V was pared by 3 bases and J by 5 bases, with 17 bases between.